This T cell receptor (beta chain) emerged from a study of control samples from healthy donors and cancer patients. Trimming left V 5 bases short and J 5 bases short, with 15 bases between. CDR1 and CDR2 from the germline V gene are MNHEY and SVGAGI. The CDR3 runs to 14 residues. Only one count was recorded for this clone. Assay used: immunoSEQ multiplex PCR; TCRdb lists only in-frame clones, some missing. The sample records some 150,000 clones, roughly 95% being singletons. The clonotype was recovered from a woman aged 30 to 39 in good health. The chain joins TRBV6-5 to TRBJ1-2, with D perhaps TRBD1 (5 bases). Source material: blood. The CDR3 sequence is CASSRDPSGYGYTF. In nucleotides, the CDR3 is TGTGCCAGCAGTCGGGACCCATCCGGATATGGCTACACCTTC.